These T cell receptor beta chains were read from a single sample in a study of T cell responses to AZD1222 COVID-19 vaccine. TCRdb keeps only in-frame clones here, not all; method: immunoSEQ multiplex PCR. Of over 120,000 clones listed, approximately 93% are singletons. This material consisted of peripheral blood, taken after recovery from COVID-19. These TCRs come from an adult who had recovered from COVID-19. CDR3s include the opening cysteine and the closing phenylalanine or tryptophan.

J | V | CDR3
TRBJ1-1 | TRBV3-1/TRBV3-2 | CASSQGEGRWNTEAFF
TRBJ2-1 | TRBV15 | CATSREDSGSNEQFF
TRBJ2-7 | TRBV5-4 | CASSPPGLAGVSTEQYF
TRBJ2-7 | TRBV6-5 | CASSSAGGIHEQYF
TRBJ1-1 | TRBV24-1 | CATSVTQGTEAFF
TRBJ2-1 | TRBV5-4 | CASSFGLAGVSRPIF
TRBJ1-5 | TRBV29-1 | CSVGGQNQPQHF
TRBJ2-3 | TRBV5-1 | CASSLGRTISTDTQYF
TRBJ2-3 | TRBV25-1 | CASSPLRSTDTQYF
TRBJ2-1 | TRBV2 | CASSWGLAENEQFF
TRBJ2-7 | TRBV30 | CAWRPYLRGRRPYEQYF
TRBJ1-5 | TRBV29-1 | CSVAETGGYPQPQHF
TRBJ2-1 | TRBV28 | CACKSSQRITNEQFF
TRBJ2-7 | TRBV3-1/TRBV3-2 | CASSVSWEYEQYF
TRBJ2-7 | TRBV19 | CASSIRGTGSYEQYF
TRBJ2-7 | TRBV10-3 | CAISPAGLGEQYF
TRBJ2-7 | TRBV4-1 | CASSQQQGYEQYF
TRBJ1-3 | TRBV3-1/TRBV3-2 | CASSQMGGAGNTIYF
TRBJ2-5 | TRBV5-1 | CASSHGEAQETQYF
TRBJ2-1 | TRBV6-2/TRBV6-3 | CASSYGEKQFF
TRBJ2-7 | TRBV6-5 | CASIDAGTSSYEQYF
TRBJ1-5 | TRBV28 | CASSLVPVQTDYSNQPQHF
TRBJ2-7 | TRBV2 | CASRRTGSIYEQYF
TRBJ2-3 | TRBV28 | CASSSPAMSSTDTQYF
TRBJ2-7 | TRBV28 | CASSLWGDPISYEQYF
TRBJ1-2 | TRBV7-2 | CASSTTGDYGYTF
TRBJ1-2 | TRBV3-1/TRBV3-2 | CASRLTGTDYGYTF
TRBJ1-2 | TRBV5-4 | CASKLGTVTNYGYTF
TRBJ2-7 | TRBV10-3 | CAISQSPRPDEQYF
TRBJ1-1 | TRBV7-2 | CASSFKWNTEAFF
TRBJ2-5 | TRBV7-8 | CASSLGLAGEQETQYF
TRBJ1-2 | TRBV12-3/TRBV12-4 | CASSIQGIYGYTF
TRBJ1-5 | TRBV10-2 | CASRAGTAHNQPQHF
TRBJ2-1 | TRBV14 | CASSQDPGNEQFF
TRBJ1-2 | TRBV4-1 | CASSPGPTYDYGYTF
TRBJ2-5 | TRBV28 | CASSLPLGRETQYF
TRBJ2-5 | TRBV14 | CASSGRGETQYF
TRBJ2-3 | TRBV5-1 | CASSFRDSSRGDTQYF
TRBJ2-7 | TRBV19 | CASSSGTPPYEQYF
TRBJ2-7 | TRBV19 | CASSSGANYEQYF
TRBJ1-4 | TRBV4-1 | CASSQVPTATNEKLFF
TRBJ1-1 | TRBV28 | CASSAGTGNTEAFF